This entry lists 32 T cell receptor beta chains sequenced from one sample in a study of blood T cell repertoires in COVID-19 (dated by TCRdb to about 2020). Library generation was performed with the immunoSEQ multiplex PCR assay. Held by TCRdb, this immuneACCESS table contains in-frame sequences only and omits some clones. Under half of the omission traces to an unresolved V gene where checked; the cause of the rest is unknown. The sample has 80,000 to 95,000 clones on record, about 90% of them singletons. About a sixth of the sample is held by the ten biggest clonotypes. Sequenced: peripheral blood. The receptors were sampled from a human donor in a cohort sampled during active COVID-19.

This clone appeared once. V gene TRBV5-1 combines with J gene TRBJ2-1, with TRBD1 matching over 7 bases. The trim removed 4 bases at V and 7 bases at J, leaving 5 bases unmatched. This CDR3 is built from 13 residues. CDR1 SGHRS and CDR2 YFSETQ come from the germline V gene. The CDR3 sequence is CASSPTGINEQFF. The DNA for the CDR3 is TGCGCCAGCAGCCCGACAGGGATAAATGAGCAGTTCTTC. Using reference TRBV5-1 and TRBJ2-1 for the parts outside the CDR3, the full variable domain is KAGVTQTPRYLIKTRGQQVTLSCSPISGHRSVSWYQQTPGQGLQFLFEYFSETQRNKGNFPGRFSGRQFSNSRSEMNVSTLELGDSALYLCASSPTGINEQFFGPGTRLTVL.

On this clone itself: The sample holds other DNA sequences that translate to the same CDR3. The chain combines TRBV2 with TRBJ1-5, with 7 bases lining up with TRBD1. Germline CDR1 SNHLY, CDR2 FYNNEI. V gave up 6 bases and J gave up 3 bases; unmatched junction bases: 2. The CDR3 is 13 residues long. The CDR3 region has the DNA TGTGCCAGCAGGGGACAGATCAATCAGCCCCAGCATTTT. Translation: CASRGQINQPQHF.

The chain joins TRBV6-6 to TRBJ1-2; D not resolved. The CDR3 consists of 11 residues. Germline loops: CDR1 MNHNY, CDR2 SVGAGI (reference sequence). V was clipped by 4 bases and J by 8 bases, with 8 bases between them. The CDR3 bases are TGTGCCAGCAGTTCCCCCTCGGGCTACACCTTC. Protein: CASSSPSGYTF.

J is TRBJ2-7 and V is TRBV4-1, with TRBD1 identical over 11 bases. Germline assignment: CDR1 MGHRA and CDR2 YSYEKL. There are 15 residues in the CDR3. V lost 2 bases and J lost 5; bases outside the gene matches: 5. The CDR3 loop reads CASSQPGDRGNEQYF. CDR3 coding DNA: TGCGCCAGCAGCCAACCCGGGGACAGGGGGAACGAGCAGTACTTC.

This chain links TRBV19 with TRBJ1-3, with 8 bases identical to TRBD1. Germline-derived CDR1 and CDR2 are LNHDA and SQIVND (reference sequence). V shed 6 bases and J 3 bases; nucleotides not matched to a gene: 7. The CDR3 length is 15 residues. In nucleotides, the CDR3 is TGTGCCAGTAGCCTCGCCGACAGGGGTGGAAACACCATATATTTT. Translating gives CASSLADRGGNTIYF.

The chain has TRBV5-1 and TRBJ1-1, with 7 bases lining up with TRBD1. CDR1 is SGHRS and CDR2 is YFSETQ in the germline V gene. The CDR3 is 14 residues long. Germline trimming cut 0 bases from V and 9 bases from J; bases unmatched to any gene: 8. This chain's CDR3 is CASSLVEAGGKAFF. The CDR3 nucleotides are TGCGCCAGCAGCTTGGTAGAGGCAGGGGGGAAAGCTTTCTTT.

The chain is built from TRBV2 and TRBJ1-2, with D unresolved. Germline CDR1 and CDR2: SNHLY and FYNNEI. V was clipped by 3 bases and J by 2 bases, with 13 bases between them. The CDR3 is made up of 15 amino acids. CDR3 sequence reads: CASSDPPPGNYGYTF. The CDR3 region has the DNA TGTGCCAGCAGTGATCCGCCCCCCGGGAACTATGGCTACACCTTC.

The chain is built from TRBV15 and TRBJ1-2, with D uncertain. V lost 0 bases and J 2 bases, leaving 7 bases between the germline ends. CDR1 LNHNV and CDR2 YYDKDF come from the germline V gene (reference sequence). CDR3 length: 14 amino acids. The CDR3 sequence: CATSREGGNYGYTF. CDR3 DNA: TGTGCCACCAGCAGAGAGGGCGGGAACTATGGCTACACCTTC.

The chain is built from TRBV13 and TRBJ2-3; 8 bases agree with TRBD2. The CDR3 is made up of 13 amino acids. Germline assignment: CDR1 PRHDT and CDR2 FYEKMQ (reference sequence). V was clipped by 8 bases and J by 4 bases; unmatched bases: 5. The CDR3 spells CASGRRGADTQYF. In DNA, the CDR3 is TGTGCCAGCGGACGGCGGGGGGCAGATACGCAGTATTTT.

The chain combines TRBV6-2 or TRBV6-3 with TRBJ1-2, with 8 bases lining up with TRBD1. Germline trimming cut 5 bases from V and 8 bases from J; bases unmatched to any gene: 10. Per germline, CDR1 MNHEY and CDR2 SVGEGT. This CDR3 spans 14 amino acids. CDR3 sequence (DNA): TGTGCCAGCAGTCAGCGCCGGACAGGGAACGGCTACACCTTC. It is translated as CASSQRRTGNGYTF.

The V call is TRBV6-5, the J call TRBJ2-7; 7 bases agree with TRBD1. This CDR3 has 14 residues. The V and J ends lost 5 bases and 5 bases, in that order; junction bases with no gene match: 9. Per germline, CDR1 MNHEY and CDR2 SVGAGI. In DNA, the CDR3 is TGTGCCAGCAGTCCAGGGGGTTCGGTGAACGAGCAGTACTTC. Amino acids: CASSPGGSVNEQYF.

In this sample, this clone turned up once. The CDR3: CASSQGPPPGSGAFF. Here the CDR3 DNA reads TGTGCCAGCAGCCAAGGACCCCCCCCCGGGAGTGGAGCTTTCTTT. The V call is TRBV3-1 (or the pseudogene TRBV3-2), the J call TRBJ1-1; D unresolved. The germline gives CDR1 LGHDT, CDR2 YNNKEL (reference sequence). Trimming stripped 1 base from V and 10 bases from J, with 19 bases between. This CDR3 has 15 amino acids.

The chain links TRBV6-2 or TRBV6-3 to TRBJ1-1; 7 positions agree with TRBD1. This CDR3 is built from 12 residues. Per germline, CDR1 MNHEY and CDR2 SVGEGT. Trimming took 6 bases from V and 10 from J; bases not matched to a gene: 8. The CDR3 reads CASSHDREPAFF. CDR3 coding DNA: TGTGCCAGCAGCCACGACAGGGAGCCAGCTTTCTTT.

The genes are TRBV4-3 and TRBJ2-2, with D unclear. Trimming stripped 0 bases from V and 5 bases from J, with 13 bases between. There are 16 residues in the CDR3. Germline V gene lookup returns CDR1 LGHNA and CDR2 YSLEER. CDR3 amino acids: CASSQELGDATGELFF. Here the CDR3 DNA reads TGCGCCAGCAGCCAAGAACTGGGCGACGCAACCGGGGAGCTGTTTTTT.

The V call is TRBV5-1, the J call TRBJ2-1, with 10 bases matching TRBD2. The J segment lost 6 bases and the V segment lost 0 bases, leaving 9 bases of the junction unmatched. Germline V gene sequence: CDR1 SGHRS, CDR2 YFSETQ. CDR3 length: 17 residues. The CDR3 sequence: CASSLGLSSGGFNEQFF. Here the CDR3 DNA reads TGCGCCAGCAGCTTGGGGCTATCTAGCGGGGGATTCAATGAGCAGTTCTTC. The variable domain in full, with the rest retrieved from reference TRBV5-1 and TRBJ2-1, is KAGVTQTPRYLIKTRGQQVTLSCSPISGHRSVSWYQQTPGQGLQFLFEYFSETQRNKGNFPGRFSGRQFSNSRSEMNVSTLELGDSALYLCASSLGLSSGGFNEQFFGPGTRLTVL.

The chain combines TRBV4-3 with TRBJ2-1, with a weak D call TRBD1 (5 bases). Looked up from germline, CDR1 is LGHNA and CDR2 is YSLEER. Trimming stripped 11 bases from V and 7 bases from J, with 18 bases between. The CDR3 runs 13 residues. CDR3 sequence (DNA): TGCGCCTCCGTGGGGCATCTAGGGAATGAGCAGTTCTTC. Translation: CASVGHLGNEQFF.

This clone was seen a few times. The chain recombines TRBV7-9 with TRBJ1-5; weak D call: TRBD1 (6 bases). Germline loops: CDR1 SEHNR, CDR2 FQNEAQ (reference sequence). V was trimmed by 5 bases and J by 6 bases, leaving 17 bases between them. This CDR3 is built from 15 residues. CDR3 protein: CASSNSGGAGQPQHF. The CDR3 DNA follows: TGTGCCAGCAGCAATTCGGGGGGCGCGGGTCAGCCCCAGCATTTT.

The rearrangement uses TRBV18 and TRBJ2-3, with TRBD2 identical over 9 bases. J was trimmed by 1 base and V by 4 bases; bases with no gene match: 6. Per the germline V gene, CDR1 is KGHSH and CDR2 is LQKENI. The length of the CDR3 is 16 residues. The DNA of the CDR3 is TGTGCCAGCTCACAATCCGAGCGGGGGGGCACAGATACGCAGTATTTT. It encodes CASSQSERGGTDTQYF.

The chain employs TRBV7-2 and TRBJ2-7, with unresolved D. Trimming took 4 bases from V and 3 from J, leaving 10 bases between them. Germline CDR1 and CDR2: SGHTA and FQGNSA. CDR3 length equals 13 residues. As DNA, the CDR3 is TGTGCCAGCAGCTCACCCCAGAACTACGAGCAGTACTTC. This gives the protein CASSSPQNYEQYF.

The chain links TRBV28 to TRBJ1-1, with D unresolved. V was clipped by 7 bases and J by 3 bases, with 3 bases between them. The length of the CDR3 is 10 residues. Looked up from germline, CDR1 is MDHEN and CDR2 is SYDVKM. This CDR3 is CASIDTEAFF. The CDR3, as DNA: TGTGCCAGCATCGACACTGAAGCTTTCTTT.

The rearrangement links TRBV9 to TRBJ1-1, with D perhaps matching TRBD1 (5 bases). The CDR3 length is 14 residues. The V gene lost 0 bases and the J gene lost 0 bases, with 6 bases spanning the gap. In germline, CDR1 is SGDLS, CDR2 YYNGEE. CDR3 bases: TGTGCCAGCAGCGTAGGGGGGGTGAACACTGAAGCTTTCTTT. Translated: CASSVGGVNTEAFF.

The V and J genes are TRBV2 and TRBJ1-1; D might be TRBD1 (6 bases). This CDR3 is 13 amino acids long. The V gene lost 6 bases and the J gene lost 4 bases, with 12 bases spanning the gap. Germline values: CDR1 SNHLY, CDR2 FYNNEI. The CDR3 sequence is CASRVTGSTEAFF. CDR3 DNA sequence: TGTGCCAGCAGAGTGACAGGCAGCACTGAAGCTTTCTTT.

The V and J genes are TRBV7-2 and TRBJ2-2; a weak D match, TRBD2 (7 bases). Trimming shortened V by 1 base and J by 4 bases, and 16 bases separated the two germline ends. Germline values: CDR1 SGHTA, CDR2 FQGNSA. This CDR3 spans 17 amino acids. As DNA, the CDR3 is TGTGCCAGCAGCTTAGTTTTGTGGGGGGGCCCCACCGGGGAGCTGTTTTTT. It is translated as CASSLVLWGGPTGELFF.

The rearrangement links TRBV7-2 to TRBJ1-5; D might be TRBD1 (6 bases). CDR3 size: 15 residues. V lost 3 bases, J lost 3 bases, and 12 bases lay in between. Per the germline V gene, CDR1 is SGHTA and CDR2 is FQGNSA. The CDR3, as DNA: TGTGCCAGCAGCTTCCGCGGGGGCAACAATCAGCCCCAGCATTTT. Amino acids: CASSFRGGNNQPQHF.

This clone has a single count. The chain has TRBV28 and TRBJ2-1, with 10 bases aligning to TRBD2. This CDR3 region has 17 residues. Germline V gives CDR1 MDHEN, CDR2 SYDVKM. J was trimmed by 0 bases and V by 6 bases; bases with no gene match: 8. The CDR3: CASRLFSSGSSYNEQFF. CDR3 DNA: TGTGCCAGCAGACTTTTCTCTAGCGGGAGCTCCTACAATGAGCAGTTCTTC.

The chain carries TRBV11-2 and TRBJ2-7, with 7 nucleotides matching TRBD1. The CDR3 consists of 12 residues. Germline V gives CDR1 SGHAT, CDR2 FQNNGV. The V and J ends lost 4 bases and 6 bases, in that order; junction bases with no gene match: 3. The CDR3 DNA reads TGTGCCAGCAGCTATGACAGGGTCGAGCAGTACTTC. Its translation: CASSYDRVEQYF.

The V call is TRBV5-1, the J call TRBJ2-2; 7 bases are shared with TRBD1. There are 14 residues in the CDR3. V was pared by 0 bases and J by 4 bases, with 0 bases of the junction left unmatched. Germline loops: CDR1 SGHRS, CDR2 YFSETQ. The CDR3 nucleotides are TGCGCCAGCAGCTTGGACAGGGGCACCGGGGAGCTGTTTTTT. It yields the protein CASSLDRGTGELFF.

This clone occurred many times. The chain employs TRBV7-3 and TRBJ2-1; 8 positions match TRBD1. The CDR3 runs to 14 residues. CDR1 and CDR2 from the germline V gene are SGHTA and FQGTGA. V lost 4 bases to trimming and J lost 6 bases; unmatched junction nucleotides: 5. The CDR3: CASSSPDRANEQFF. The CDR3 region has the DNA TGTGCCAGCAGCTCCCCGGACAGGGCCAATGAGCAGTTCTTC.

The chain employs TRBV19 and TRBJ1-5; D is perhaps TRBD1 (5 bases). From germline, CDR1 is LNHDA and CDR2 SQIVND (reference sequence). V was cut by 7 bases and J by 2 bases, with 12 bases left in between. This CDR3 is 14 amino acids long. This CDR3 reads CASKSREGNQPQHF. In DNA form, the CDR3 reads TGTGCCAGTAAATCCAGGGAGGGCAATCAGCCCCAGCATTTT.

This clone was seen only once. CDR3 nucleotide sequence: TGTGCCAGCAGACCGACGTCCAGGGACACTTCCTATGGCTACACCTTC. Its translation is CASRPTSRDTSYGYTF. The V call is TRBV6-6, the J call TRBJ1-2, with D perhaps TRBD1 (6 bases). The CDR3 is 16 residues long. The germline CDR1 and CDR2 sequences are MNHNY and SVGAGI (reference sequence). V was trimmed by 6 bases and J by 4 bases, leaving 21 bases between them.

This chain uses TRBV9 with TRBJ2-5, with 7 bases matching TRBD2. The CDR3 covers 12 residues. Trimming took 4 bases from V and 7 from J; bases not matched to a gene: 4. CDR1 SGDLS and CDR2 YYNGEE come from the germline V gene. For the CDR3, the DNA is TGTGCCAGCAGCCCCTGGGGGGGGACCCAGTACTTC. This codes for CASSPWGGTQYF. The full variable domain, in which reference TRBV9 and TRBJ2-5 provide the parts outside the CDR3, is DSGVTQTPKHLITATGQRVTLRCSPRSGDLSVYWYQQSLDQGLQFLIQYYNGEERAKGNILERFSAQQFPDLHSELNLSSLELGDSALYFCASSPWGGTQYFGPGTRLLVL.

The chain carries TRBV27 and TRBJ2-1, with TRBD1 identical over 9 bases. J was trimmed by 0 bases and V by 6 bases; bases with no gene match: 0. The CDR3 covers 14 residues. Germline V lookup: CDR1 MNHEY, CDR2 SMNVEV (reference sequence). CDR3 region: CASRTGGSYNEQFF. CDR3 DNA sequence: TGTGCCAGCAGGACAGGGGGCTCCTACAATGAGCAGTTCTTC.